The clone carrying this T cell receptor beta chain has more than one count but fewer than ten. This sample is drawn from a study of T-cell memory formation after mild COVID-19. The germline V gene has CDR1 SQVTM and CDR2 ANQGSEA. The CDR3 is 8 amino acids. V was cut by 4 bases and J by 8 bases, with 2 bases left in between. One entry per CDR3 protein, called by TCRdb with MiXCR from the 5' RACE reads. The sample holds around 250,000 distinct CDR3 sequences, around 10% seen once. This receptor was obtained from a man between 18 and 35 years old who had mild COVID-19 (a few samples of this study predate the infection). Cell type and time point are not known. This chain uses TRBV29-1 with TRBJ1-1; D gene unclear. The sample taken for sequencing was PBMCs or a T cell subset sorted from them (not recorded which). DNA of the CDR3: TGCAGCGTTGCGGAAGCTTTCTTT. As protein: CSVAEAFF.